What follows are 18 T cell receptor beta chains derived from one specimen sequenced in a study of control samples from healthy donors and cancer patients. Generated by immunoSEQ multiplex PCR, the TCRdb table keeps only in-frame clones and is missing some. This sample's table reports approximately 190,000 clones. The sample comprised blood. The receptors shown here come from a woman aged 30 to 39 in good health.

The chain recombines TRBV5-4 with TRBJ2-7, with 7 bases that match TRBD1. The CDR3 is made up of 15 amino acids. After removal of 0 bases from V and 2 bases from J, the junction contained 5 bases not matched to a gene. CDR1 is SGHNT and CDR2 is YYREEE in the germline V gene (reference sequence). The CDR3 loop reads CASSLDGTVAYEQYF. DNA for the CDR3: TGTGCCAGCAGCTTGGATGGGACAGTTGCCTACGAGCAGTACTTC.

The chain links TRBV28 to TRBJ1-5; TRBD1 matches 9 bases. From germline, CDR1 is MDHEN and CDR2 SYDVKM. This CDR3 has 16 residues. The V and J ends lost 7 bases and 6 bases, in that order; junction bases with no gene match: 13. CDR3 region: CASTFRRDRVRQPQHF. The CDR3 DNA is TGTGCCAGCACCTTTAGGCGGGACAGGGTGCGTCAGCCCCAGCATTTT.

The V and J genes are TRBV5-6 and TRBJ1-1; 7 nucleotides line up with TRBD1. The V gene's germline CDR1 is SGHDT and CDR2 YYEEEE. Trimming removed 4 bases from V and 6 bases from J; junction bases left unmatched: 12. The CDR3 length is 15 residues. In DNA, the CDR3 is TGTGCCAGCAGCCTAAGACAGGGTTGGGTGTCTGAAGCTTTCTTT. Protein product: CASSLRQGWVSEAFF.

Comments on this clone: The DNA is omitted, as the CDR3 cannot be located on it reliably, and the CDR3 follows TCRdb's listing. CDR3 region: CASSDRSAGGLHLRFVYTF. The chain combines TRBV6-1 with TRBJ1-2. The CDR3 length equals 19 residues, ends included. Germline CDR1 MNHNS, CDR2 SASEGT.

The chain carries TRBV24-1 and TRBJ1-2; D may be TRBD1 (6 bases). The CDR3 consists of 15 residues. Germline CDR1 KGHDR, CDR2 SFDVKD. V was pared by 3 bases and J by 4 bases, with 14 bases between. This CDR3 is CATSDPGVALYGYTF. The CDR3 bases are TGTGCCACCAGTGATCCAGGGGTTGCCCTCTATGGCTACACCTTC.

This rearrangement joins TRBV2 to TRBJ2-7; possibly TRBD1 for D (7 bases). The CDR3 is 14 residues long. The V gene lost 5 bases and the J gene lost 3 bases, with 14 bases spanning the gap. Germline V CDR1 and CDR2: SNHLY, FYNNEI. The CDR3 nucleotides are TGTGCCAGCAGTCAACGACAGGGACTCTACGAGCAGTACTTC. It specifies CASSQRQGLYEQYF.

The V call is TRBV6-5, the J call TRBJ1-2, with D maybe TRBD1 (5 bases). V was trimmed by 6 bases and J by 1 base, leaving 15 bases between them. The CDR3 consists of 15 residues. Germline V gene lookup returns CDR1 MNHEY and CDR2 SVGAGI. Here the CDR3 reads CASREAGPNNYGYTF. In DNA, the CDR3 is TGTGCCAGCAGAGAGGCGGGACCGAATAACTATGGCTACACCTTC.

The chain recombines TRBV11-2 with TRBJ1-2, with D possibly matching TRBD1 (5 bases). The germline CDR1 and CDR2 sequences are SGHAT and FQNNGV. V shed 1 base and J shed 4 bases, with 16 bases lying between them. The CDR3 spans 16 residues. CDR3: CASSLAVYAGSYGYTF. CDR3 bases: TGTGCCAGCAGCTTAGCGGTATATGCAGGGAGCTATGGCTACACCTTC.

V and J are TRBV28 and TRBJ2-1; 7 bases map to TRBD1. Germline V gene sequence: CDR1 MDHEN, CDR2 SYDVKM. The CDR3 loop spans 15 amino acids. The V and J ends lost 6 bases and 2 bases, in that order; junction bases with no gene match: 7. CDR3 in amino acids: CASSPPGQPYNEQFF. CDR3 nucleotide sequence: TGTGCCAGCAGCCCTCCGGGACAGCCCTACAATGAGCAGTTCTTC.

This chain links TRBV6-5 with TRBJ1-1; D is possibly TRBD1 (6 bases). From germline, CDR1 is MNHEY and CDR2 SVGAGI. The CDR3 runs to 14 residues. V was trimmed by 7 bases and J by 0 bases, leaving 12 bases between them. The CDR3 loop reads CASNYGQLNTEAFF. The CDR3, as DNA: TGTGCCAGCAACTACGGACAGCTGAACACTGAAGCTTTCTTT.

The chain joins TRBV4-1 to TRBJ2-5; no clear D gene. CDR3 length: 12 residues. The germline gives CDR1 MGHRA, CDR2 YSYEKL. V was clipped by 0 bases and J by 4 bases, with 3 bases between them. For the CDR3, the DNA is TGCGCCAGCAGCCAAGATCGAGAGACCCAGTACTTC. Encoded protein: CASSQDRETQYF.

The rearrangement joins TRBV5-1 to TRBJ1-1; D perhaps matches TRBD1 (5 bases). The CDR3 has 15 amino acids. Per the germline V gene, CDR1 is SGHRS and CDR2 is YFSETQ. V lost 0 bases and J lost 1, with 10 bases in between. As DNA, the CDR3 is TGCGCCAGCAGCTTGGTATCAGGGTCGAACACTGAAGCTTTCTTT. This codes for CASSLVSGSNTEAFF.

The V gene is TRBV7-8, the J gene TRBJ1-5, with unresolved D. The length of the CDR3 is 13 residues. CDR1 is SGHVS and CDR2 is FQNEAQ in the germline V gene. V lost 1 base and J lost 2, with 3 bases in between. CDR3 in amino acids: CASSLDGNQPQHF. For the CDR3, the DNA is TGTGCCAGCAGCTTAGATGGCAATCAGCCCCAGCATTTT.

The V gene is TRBV11-2, the J gene TRBJ2-7; D is tentatively TRBD1 or TRBD2 (6 bases each). The germline V gene has CDR1 SGHAT and CDR2 FQNNGV. CDR3 length: 14 amino acids. Trimming removed 1 base from V and 2 bases from J, with 9 bases in between. The CDR3 sequence: CASSLARGAYEQYF. CDR3 nucleotide sequence: TGTGCCAGCAGCTTAGCTAGGGGGGCCTACGAGCAGTACTTC. Filled out from reference TRBV11-2 and TRBJ2-7, the complete variable domain reads EAGVAQSPRYKIIEKRQSVAFWCNPISGHATLYWYQQILGQGPKLLIQFQNNGVVDDSQLPKDRFSAERLKGVDSTLKIQPAKLEDSAVYLCASSLARGAYEQYFGPGTRLTVT.

The rearrangement joins TRBV6-4 to TRBJ1-6; D possibly corresponds to TRBD1 (5 bases). Trimming pared 8 bases from V and 2 bases from J, leaving 7 bases between. From germline, CDR1 is MRHNA and CDR2 SNTAGT. There are 13 residues in the CDR3. CDR3 DNA sequence: TGTGCCAGCCGGGGGACCTATAATTCACCCCTCCACTTT. It translates to CASRGTYNSPLHF.

The rearrangement uses TRBV10-3 and TRBJ1-5, with 10 positions matching TRBD1. The CDR3 totals 15 residues. Germline V CDR1 and CDR2: ENHRY, SYGVKD. V lost 3 bases and J lost 6; bases outside the gene matches: 5. As DNA, the CDR3 is TGTGCCATCAGTGAACTGGGACAGGGGTCTCAGCCCCAGCATTTT. This sequence encodes CAISELGQGSQPQHF.

J is TRBJ1-2 and V is TRBV11-2; 9 nucleotides align to TRBD1. The CDR3 totals 14 residues. Trimming took 1 base from V and 8 from J; bases not matched to a gene: 5. CDR1 is SGHAT and CDR2 is FQNNGV in the germline V gene. The CDR3 region is CASSLVGTGYGYTF. The CDR3 DNA reads as TGTGCCAGCAGCTTAGTTGGGACAGGGTACGGCTACACCTTC. Looking up the rest from reference TRBV11-2 and TRBJ1-2 gives the full variable domain: EAGVAQSPRYKIIEKRQSVAFWCNPISGHATLYWYQQILGQGPKLLIQFQNNGVVDDSQLPKDRFSAERLKGVDSTLKIQPAKLEDSAVYLCASSLVGTGYGYTFGSGTRLTVV.

V is TRBV28 and J is TRBJ1-5; D remains ambiguous. CDR1 MDHEN and CDR2 SYDVKM come from the germline V gene. The CDR3 runs to 12 residues. V was shortened by 4 bases and J by 7 bases, with 8 bases between the two germline ends. DNA for the CDR3: TGTGCCAGCAGTTCCAGAGACCAGCCCCAGCATTTT. Amino acid sequence: CASSSRDQPQHF.